One and the same sample provided the 14 T cell receptor beta chains below, sequenced in a study of T cells after yellow fever vaccination. Via MiXCR, TCRdb re-called the 5' RACE reads, giving one row per CDR3 protein. The sample yields 400,000 or so distinct CDR3 sequences, more than 9% seen once. Here the sequenced sample was PBMCs, taken on the day of the first yellow fever vaccination. These receptors originate from a man between 18 and 35 years old who received the YFV17D yellow fever vaccine.

This clonotype was observed a handful of times. The CDR3 protein is CASSRNLGTDTQYF. As DNA, the CDR3 is TGTGCCAGCAGCCGGAACCTAGGCACAGATACGCAGTATTTT. The gene calls are TRBV4-2 and TRBJ2-3; D is unclear. This CDR3 is built from 14 residues. V was trimmed by 4 bases and J by 1 base, leaving 9 bases between them. Germline V gene sequence: CDR1 LGHNA, CDR2 YNFKEQ.

The rearrangement links TRBV10-3 to TRBJ1-3; 7 positions match TRBD1. V dropped 6 bases and J dropped 0; count of bases not matched to a gene: 5. The V gene's germline CDR1 is ENHRY and CDR2 SYGVKD. CDR3 length: 15 amino acids. The CDR3 nucleotides read TGTGCCATCAGCAGGGACAGTTTCTCTGGAAACACCATATATTTT. Translating gives CAISRDSFSGNTIYF.

V usage is TRBV7-2 and J usage is TRBJ2-2; weak D call: TRBD2 (6 bases). Trimming took off 5 bases at V and 4 bases at J, with 8 bases between the two ends. Germline V lookup: CDR1 SGHTA, CDR2 FQGNSA. The CDR3 extends over 13 amino acids. This CDR3 reads CASSRDFTGELFF. The CDR3 nucleotides are TGTGCCAGCAGCCGGGACTTCACCGGGGAGCTGTTTTTT.

This clonotype was recorded a few times. This sequence joins TRBV6-1 and TRBJ1-4, with D maybe TRBD1 (6 bases). CDR3 length equals 16 residues. CDR1 and CDR2 from the germline V gene are MNHNS and SASEGT. Trimming removed 7 bases at V and 7 bases at J, with 22 bases between. CDR3 loop: CASIVNSRGAGEKLFF. The CDR3 region has the DNA TGTGCCAGCATTGTTAATAGCAGGGGCGCTGGTGAAAAACTGTTTTTT.

This clonotype was picked up a small number of times. In DNA form, the CDR3 reads TGCAGTGCCCATAAATCTAGCGGGGGACACAATGAGCAGTTCTTC. As protein: CSAHKSSGGHNEQFF. This chain connects TRBV20-1 to TRBJ2-1; 10 nucleotides line up with TRBD2. CDR1 and CDR2 (germline): DFQATT, SNEGSKA (reference sequence). Losses at the gene ends were 6 bases for V and 5 bases for J; bases not matched to a gene: 10. The CDR3 runs to 15 residues.

The gene calls are TRBV6-2 or TRBV6-3 and TRBJ1-5; TRBD1 matches at 7 bases. Trimming cost V 10 bases and J 4 bases; bases outside gene matches: 4. CDR3 size: 12 residues. CDR1 is MNHEY, CDR2 SVGEGT, per germline. CDR3 DNA sequence: TGTGCCATTCGACAGGGAAATCAGCCCCAGCATTTT. Amino acids: CAIRQGNQPQHF.

The table lists this clonotype with many counts. The chain carries TRBV5-1 and TRBJ1-1, with 8 bases identical to TRBD1. With 4 bases clipped from V and 5 bases from J, the junction kept 7 bases outside the gene matches. Germline CDR1 is SGHRS and CDR2 is YFSETQ. This CDR3 contains 14 residues. In DNA form, the CDR3 reads TGCGCCAGCAGCCTAGGACAGGGTCAGACTGAAGCTTTCTTT. This codes for CASSLGQGQTEAFF.

The genes are TRBV11-2 and TRBJ2-7; TRBD1 agrees at 7 bases. V was clipped by 4 bases and J by 2 bases; unmatched bases: 5. The CDR3 loop spans 14 amino acids. Germline V gene sequence: CDR1 SGHAT, CDR2 FQNNGV. The DNA for the CDR3 is TGTGCCAGCAGCTGGGACAGAACAGCCTACGAGCAGTACGTC. It codes for CASSWDRTAYEQYV.

This chain uses TRBV6-5 with TRBJ2-3; a weak D match, TRBD1 (6 bases). The germline V and J ends were trimmed by 4 bases and 0 bases, with 11 bases remaining between them. The CDR3 runs to 15 residues. Germline CDR1 reads MNHEY; CDR2 reads SVGAGI. CDR3 region: CASSSQGLSTDTQYF. The CDR3, as DNA: TGTGCCAGCAGTTCCCAGGGGCTAAGCACAGATACGCAGTATTTT.

This clonotype was picked up a small number of times. The rearrangement links TRBV7-2 to TRBJ2-3; 11 nucleotides agree with TRBD2. The length of the CDR3 is 16 residues. Germline trimming cut 5 bases from V and 2 bases from J; bases unmatched to any gene: 6. The germline CDR1 and CDR2 sequences are SGHTA and FQGNSA. CDR3 DNA sequence: TGTGCCAGCAGCCTTCGACTAGCGGGAAACACAGATACGCAGTATTTT. Its translation is CASSLRLAGNTDTQYF.

This clonotype was observed a few times. This sequence joins TRBV12-3 or TRBV12-4 and TRBJ1-6; D possibly corresponds to TRBD1 (5 bases). The CDR3 extends over 16 amino acids. The ends were cut back, 5 bases at V and 8 bases at J, with 19 bases in the middle. The CDR3 sequence is CASSTSPGTWYSPLHF. The CDR3 DNA reads as TGTGCCAGCAGTACAAGCCCCGGGACTTGGTATTCACCCCTCCACTTT.

This clonotype was picked up many times. The V and J genes are TRBV5-1 and TRBJ2-7; D is unclear. Trimming shortened V by 1 base and J by 1 base, and 9 bases separated the two germline ends. The germline V gene has CDR1 SGHRS and CDR2 YFSETQ. The CDR3 sequence is 14 residues long. In DNA, the CDR3 is TGCGCCAGCAGCTTGACACCTCCTTCCTACGAGCAGTACTTC. Its protein is CASSLTPPSYEQYF.

The chain joins TRBV7-2 to TRBJ2-3; 9 positions match TRBD1. V lost 1 base and J lost 7; bases outside the gene matches: 3. The CDR3 is 14 residues long. Germline CDR1 is SGHTA and CDR2 is FQGNSA. The CDR3 DNA reads TGTGCCAGCAGCTTAGAACAGGGGGCATATACGCAGTATTTT. This codes for CASSLEQGAYTQYF.

This clonotype was seen a few times. This chain uses TRBV5-4 with TRBJ1-6; no reliable D call. Trimming took 0 bases from V and 9 from J, leaving 7 bases between them. The CDR3 spans 13 residues. Germline loops: CDR1 SGHNT, CDR2 YYREEE (reference sequence). The CDR3 loop reads CASSLGGASPLHF. The CDR3 DNA is TGTGCCAGCAGCTTGGGGGGTGCTTCACCCCTCCACTTT.